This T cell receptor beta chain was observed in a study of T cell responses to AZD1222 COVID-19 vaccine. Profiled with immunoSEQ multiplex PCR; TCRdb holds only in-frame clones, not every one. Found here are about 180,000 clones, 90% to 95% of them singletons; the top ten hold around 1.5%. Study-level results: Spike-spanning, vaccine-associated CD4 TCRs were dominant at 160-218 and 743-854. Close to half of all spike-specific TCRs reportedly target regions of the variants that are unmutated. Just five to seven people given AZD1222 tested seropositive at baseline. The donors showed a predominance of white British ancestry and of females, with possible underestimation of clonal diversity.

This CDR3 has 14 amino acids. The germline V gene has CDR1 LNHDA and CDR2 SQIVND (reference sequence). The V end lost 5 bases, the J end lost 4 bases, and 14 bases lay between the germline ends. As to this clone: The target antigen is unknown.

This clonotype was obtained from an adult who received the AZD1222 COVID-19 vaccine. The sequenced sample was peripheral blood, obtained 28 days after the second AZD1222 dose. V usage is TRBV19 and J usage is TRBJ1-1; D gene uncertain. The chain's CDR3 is CASSPRVGSTEAFF. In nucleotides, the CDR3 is TGTGCCAGTAGTCCTCGAGTGGGGAGCACTGAAGCTTTCTTT.